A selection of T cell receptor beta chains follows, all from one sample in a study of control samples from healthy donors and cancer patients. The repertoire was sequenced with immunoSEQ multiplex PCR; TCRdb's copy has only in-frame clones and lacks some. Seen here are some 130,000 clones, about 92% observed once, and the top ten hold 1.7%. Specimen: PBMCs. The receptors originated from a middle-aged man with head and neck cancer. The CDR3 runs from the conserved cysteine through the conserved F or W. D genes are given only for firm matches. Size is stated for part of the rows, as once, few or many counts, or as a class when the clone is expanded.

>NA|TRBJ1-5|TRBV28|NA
CASRYRVLNNQPQHF
TGTGCCAGCAGGTACAGGGTTTTAAACAATCAGCCCCAGCATTTT
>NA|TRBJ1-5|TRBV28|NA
CASSLAGDNQPQHF
TGTGCCAGCAGTTTAGCAGGGGACAATCAGCCCCAGCATTTT
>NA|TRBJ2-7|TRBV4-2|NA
CASSQDSPGSSYEQYF
TGTGCCAGCAGCCAAGACTCCCCGGGGAGCTCCTACGAGCAGTACTTC
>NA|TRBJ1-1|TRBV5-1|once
CASSLNGQPIQAFF
TGCGCCAGCAGCTTGAACGGACAGCCCATTCAAGCTTTCTTT
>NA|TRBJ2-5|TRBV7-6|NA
CASSLQETQYF
TGTGCCAGCAGCCTACAAGAGACCCAGTACTTC
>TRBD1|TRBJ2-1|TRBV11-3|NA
CASSSEMGTAYNEQFF
TGTGCCAGCAGCTCCGAGATGGGGACAGCCTACAATGAGCAGTTCTTC
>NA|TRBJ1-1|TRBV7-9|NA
CASSFVGGVTEAFF
TGTGCCAGCAGCTTTGTTGGGGGGGTCACTGAAGCTTTCTTT
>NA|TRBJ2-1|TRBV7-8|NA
CASSPYRDNEQFF
TGTGCCAGCAGCCCATACAGGGACAATGAGCAGTTCTTC
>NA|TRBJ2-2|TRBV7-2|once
CASRTANTGELFF
TGTGCCAGCAGGACGGCGAACACCGGGGAGCTGTTTTTT
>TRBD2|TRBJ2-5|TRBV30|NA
CAWTLSGGGGKTQYF
TGTGCCTGGACCCTTAGCGGGGGAGGGGGAAAGACCCAGTACTTC
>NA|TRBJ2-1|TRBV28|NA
CASSGTSYNEQFF
TGTGCCAGCAGCGGGACCTCCTACAATGAGCAGTTCTTC
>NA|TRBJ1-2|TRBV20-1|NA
CSAPQGLGYTF
TGCAGTGCACCCCAGGGGCTCGGCTACACCTTC
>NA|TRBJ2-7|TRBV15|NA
CATSRLQEDEQYF
TGTGCCACCAGCAGGTTACAAGAGGACGAGCAGTACTTC
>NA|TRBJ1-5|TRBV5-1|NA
CASSLAGQNQPQHF
TGCGCCAGCAGCTTGGCCGGTCAGAATCAGCCCCAGCATTTT
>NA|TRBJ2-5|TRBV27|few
CASSKGRETQYF
TGTGCCAGCAGCAAGGGGCGGGAGACCCAGTACTTC
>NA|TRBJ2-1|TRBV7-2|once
CASSLSRPSDQFF
TGTGCCAGCAGCTTATCCCGCCCAAGCGATCAGTTCTTC
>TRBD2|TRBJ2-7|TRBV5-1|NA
CASSLAAGRDEQYF
TGCGCCAGCAGCTTGGCGGCAGGGAGGGACGAGCAGTACTTC
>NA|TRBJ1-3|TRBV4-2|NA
CASSQDRRGRSGNTIYF
TGTGCCAGCAGCCAAGATAGGAGGGGACGCTCTGGAAACACCATATATTTT
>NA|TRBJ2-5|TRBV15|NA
CATSREWQPQETQYF
TGTGCCACCAGCAGAGAGTGGCAGCCCCAAGAGACCCAGTACTTC
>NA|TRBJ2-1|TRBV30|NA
CAWSVGNEQFF
TGTGCCTGGAGTGTTGGGAATGAGCAGTTCTTC
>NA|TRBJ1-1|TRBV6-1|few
CASSDPYLYTEAFF
TGTGCCAGCAGTGATCCGTATCTTTACACTGAAGCTTTCTTT
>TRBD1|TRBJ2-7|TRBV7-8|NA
CASRQRGQGAEQYF
TGTGCCAGCAGGCAAAGGGGACAGGGGGCCGAGCAGTACTTC
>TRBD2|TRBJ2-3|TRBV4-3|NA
CASSHSSGGGITDTQYF
TGCGCCAGCAGCCACTCCTCCGGGGGGGGTATCACAGATACGCAGTATTTT
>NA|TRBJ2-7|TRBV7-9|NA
CASSQLTGKRDLLANEQYF
TGTGCCAGCAGCCAGCTTACAGGGAAAAGGGATCTTCTAGCGAACGAGCAGTACTTC
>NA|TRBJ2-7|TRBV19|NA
CASSNRHLSYEQYF
TGTGCCAGTAGTAACCGACACCTTTCCTACGAGCAGTACTTC
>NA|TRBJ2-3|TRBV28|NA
CASSWARGTPTDTQYF
TGTGCCAGCAGTTGGGCACGGGGTACCCCCACAGATACGCAGTATTTT
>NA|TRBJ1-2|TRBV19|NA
CASSIVGTANYGYTF
TGTGCCAGTAGTATAGTGGGGACTGCTAACTATGGCTACACCTTC
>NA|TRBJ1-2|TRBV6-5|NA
CASSYRTGGDGYTF
TGTGCCAGCAGTTACAGGACGGGGGGTGATGGCTACACCTTC
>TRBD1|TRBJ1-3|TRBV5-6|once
CASSLPGQGRNTIYF
TGTGCCAGCAGCCTACCGGGACAGGGGAGAAACACCATATATTTT
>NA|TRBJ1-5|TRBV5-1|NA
CASSLTGPEGPQHF
TGCGCCAGCAGCCTGACAGGCCCGGAGGGGCCCCAGCATTTT
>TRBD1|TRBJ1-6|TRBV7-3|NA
CASSLTGTGGYPLHF
TGTGCCAGCAGCTTAACCGGGACAGGAGGGTATCCCCTCCACTTT
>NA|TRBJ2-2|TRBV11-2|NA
CASRGNTGELFF
TGTGCCAGTAGGGGGAACACCGGGGAGCTGTTTTTT
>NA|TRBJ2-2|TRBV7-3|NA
CASSHYTGELFF
TGTGCCAGCAGTCATTACACCGGGGAGCTGTTTTTT
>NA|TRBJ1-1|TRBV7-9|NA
CASSDYGIIDTEAFF
TGTGCCAGCAGCGATTATGGGATTATCGACACTGAAGCTTTCTTT
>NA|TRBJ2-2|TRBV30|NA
CAWEGRNTGELFF
TGTGCCTGGGAAGGGAGGAACACCGGGGAGCTGTTTTTT
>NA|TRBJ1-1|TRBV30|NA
CAWSYTVNTEAFF
TGTGCCTGGAGTTACACCGTGAACACTGAAGCTTTCTTT
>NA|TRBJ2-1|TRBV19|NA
CASSIFGNEQFF
TGTGCCAGTAGTATATTTGGCAATGAGCAGTTCTTC
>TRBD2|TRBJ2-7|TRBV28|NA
CASSSAGVGNSYEQYF
TGTGCCAGCAGTTCGGCGGGGGTAGGGAACTCCTACGAGCAGTACTTC
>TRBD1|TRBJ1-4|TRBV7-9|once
CASSLAQTGSREKLFF
TGTGCCAGCAGCTTAGCCCAGACAGGGTCCCGTGAAAAACTGTTTTTT
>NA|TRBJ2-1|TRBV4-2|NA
CASSQAINRGASYNEQFF
TGTGCCAGCAGCCAAGCAATTAACCGGGGTGCGTCCTACAATGAGCAGTTCTTC
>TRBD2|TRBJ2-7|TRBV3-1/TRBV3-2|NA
CATQASAGEQYF
TGTGCCACCCAAGCGTCAGCGGGGGAGCAGTACTTC
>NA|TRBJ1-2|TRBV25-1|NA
CASSEGLDGYTF
TGTGCCAGCAGTGAGGGACTGGATGGCTACACCTTC
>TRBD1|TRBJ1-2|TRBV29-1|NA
CSVEGLTGEAYGYTF
TGCAGCGTTGAAGGGCTCACAGGGGAGGCGTATGGCTACACCTTC
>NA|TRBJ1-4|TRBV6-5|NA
CASRGVNNEKLFF
TGTGCCAGCAGGGGGGTAAATAATGAAAAACTGTTTTTT
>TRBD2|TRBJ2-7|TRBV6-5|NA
CASRGGTQGTYEQYF
TGTGCCAGCAGGGGGGGGACCCAGGGCACCTACGAGCAGTACTTC
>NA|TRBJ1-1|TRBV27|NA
CASSPGPGTEAFF
TGTGCCAGCAGCCCGGGACCGGGCACTGAAGCTTTCTTT
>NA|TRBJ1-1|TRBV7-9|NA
CASSWTVNTEAFF
TGTGCCAGCAGCTGGACAGTGAACACTGAAGCTTTCTTT
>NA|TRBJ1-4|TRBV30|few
CAWTVGRAPTNEKLFF
TGTGCCTGGACTGTTGGGAGGGCTCCAACTAATGAAAAACTGTTTTTT
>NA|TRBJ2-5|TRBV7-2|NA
CASSPRTEETQYF
TGTGCCAGCAGCCCACGGACGGAAGAGACCCAGTACTTC
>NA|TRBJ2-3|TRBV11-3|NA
CASSLGASADTQYF
TGTGCCAGCAGCTTAGGGGCTAGCGCGGATACGCAGTATTTT
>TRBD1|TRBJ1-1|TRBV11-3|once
CASSRQGNTEAFF
TGTGCCAGCAGCAGACAGGGAAACACTGAAGCTTTCTTT
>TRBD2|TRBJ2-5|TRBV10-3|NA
CAISSPPTSGGAESETQYF
TGTGCCATCAGTTCCCCGCCTACTAGCGGGGGGGCCGAGTCGGAGACCCAGTACTTC
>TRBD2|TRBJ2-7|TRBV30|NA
CAWSRRLAGMEYF
TGTGCCTGGAGCCGTAGACTAGCGGGGATGGAGTACTTC
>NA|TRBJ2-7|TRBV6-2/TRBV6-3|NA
CASSTLGTRLVMNEQYF
TGTGCCAGCAGTACCCTCGGGACACGTCTTGTCATGAACGAGCAGTACTTC